The clone carrying this T cell receptor (beta chain) has a single count. The antigen is unknown. The CDR3 loop spans 15 amino acids. The V and J ends lost 1 base and 7 bases respectively, with 17 bases between them. The germline CDR1 and CDR2 sequences are SGHAT and FQDESV (reference sequence). This record belongs to a study of response to subunit inactivated influenza vaccine. TCRdb ran MiXCR on the RT-PCR reads and lists one entry per CDR3 protein. The sample shows roughly 540,000 distinct CDR3 sequences, around a quarter of them seen only once. General observations from the study: The authors suggested that few new T cells are recruited per seasonal influenza vaccination.

These records were also assigned to another study, of T cells expressing NK-cell markers. From that second work: In generating TCR beta cDNA, 5'RACE template switching with UMIs was used. It was from sorted CD3+CD56+NKG2C+, CD3+CD56+NKG2C- and CD3+CD56-NKG2C+ T cells that TCR beta repertoires came. Where several donors were concerned, these clonotypes also led the CD3+CD56-NKG2C+ fraction. HCMV specificity of expanded NKG2C+ T cell clones remained unclear.

This specimen consisted of CD4+ T cells sorted from PBMCs, obtained roughly 12 days after vaccination. This receptor was obtained from a man between 45 and 60 years old who received an inactivated influenza vaccine. This chain connects TRBV11-1 to TRBJ2-7; the D gene is possibly TRBD2 (5 bases). The CDR3 region has the DNA TGTGCCAGCAGCTTAGACTCGTGGAGGAGAGGGGAGCAGTACTTC. This encodes CASSLDSWRRGEQYF.